The clone carrying this T cell receptor (beta chain) was counted between two and nine times. The antigen remains unidentified. This CDR3 region has 12 residues. V was trimmed by 2 bases and J by 5 bases, leaving 6 bases between them. The germline CDR1 and CDR2 sequences are ENHRY and SYGVKD. With constant-segment primers, 5'RACE yielded cDNA libraries of TCR alpha and TCR beta that carried sample barcodes and UMIs. TCRdb reprocessed the 5' RACE reads with MiXCR, giving one entry per CDR3 protein. This table holds about 270,000 distinct CDR3 sequences, 15% to 20% found once. This specimen belongs to a study of T-cell memory formation after mild COVID-19. Study background: Largely, TCR clusters stayed within a single donor. Whole-study results and caveats: Clones that got smaller from day 15 to 85 had even CD4/CD8, while clones growing later tipped toward CD4+. Pre-infection memory carried some responding clones, suggesting that cross-reactive memory joined.

This TCR came from a man between 18 and 35 years old who had mild COVID-19 (a few samples of this study predate the infection). Cell type and time point are not known. What was sequenced was PBMCs or a T cell subset sorted from them (not recorded which). The rearrangement joins TRBV10-3 to TRBJ2-5; D is undetermined. The DNA of the CDR3 is TGTGCCATCAGTGAGGGCCCTGAGACCCAGTACTTC. Translating it yields CAISEGPETQYF.